This T cell receptor beta chain derives from a study of shared clonotypes between healthy human individuals. In the study's own analysis: ImmunoSEQ gave junction-only sequences without quality scores, so filtering differed. Sequencing was performed with immunoSEQ multiplex PCR; in TCRdb, only in-frame clones are kept and a portion is missing. V, J and clone size were drawn from that table, and D and trimming were deduced from the DNA. Altogether some 350,000 clones are present, roughly 70% being singletons, with the ten largest covering 9% to 12%. The TCR sequence derives from a young man in good health. Material for sequencing was memory CD4+ T cells sorted from blood. Subset in this sample: CD45RA-negative fraction.

The CDR3 DNA is TGTGCCAGCACCTTTGGCGGGGGGGAAGAGACCCAGTACTTC. This gives the protein CASTFGGGEETQYF. The chain couples TRBV7-2 to TRBJ2-5; 9 bases agree with TRBD2. CDR3 length: 14 residues. V lost 7 bases to trimming and J lost 3 bases; unmatched junction nucleotides: 6. Germline V lookup: CDR1 SGHTA, CDR2 FQGNSA.